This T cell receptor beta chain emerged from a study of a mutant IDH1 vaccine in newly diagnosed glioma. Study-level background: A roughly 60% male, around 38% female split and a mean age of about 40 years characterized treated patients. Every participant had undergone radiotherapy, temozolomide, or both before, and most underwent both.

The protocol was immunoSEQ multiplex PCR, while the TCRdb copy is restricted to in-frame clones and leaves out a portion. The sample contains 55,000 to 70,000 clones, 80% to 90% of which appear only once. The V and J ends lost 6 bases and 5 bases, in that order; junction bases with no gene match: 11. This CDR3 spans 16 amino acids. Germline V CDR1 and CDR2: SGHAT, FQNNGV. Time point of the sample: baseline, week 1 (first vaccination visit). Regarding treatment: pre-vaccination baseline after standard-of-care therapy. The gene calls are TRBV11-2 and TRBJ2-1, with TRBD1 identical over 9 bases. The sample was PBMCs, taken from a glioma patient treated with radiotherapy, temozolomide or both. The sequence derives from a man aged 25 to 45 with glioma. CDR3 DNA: TGTGCCAGCAGTCGAGACCCGGGACAGGGACACAATGAGCAGTTCTTC. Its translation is CASSRDPGQGHNEQFF. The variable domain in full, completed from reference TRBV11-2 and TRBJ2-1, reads EAGVAQSPRYKIIEKRQSVAFWCNPISGHATLYWYQQILGQGPKLLIQFQNNGVVDDSQLPKDRFSAERLKGVDSTLKIQPAKLEDSAVYLCASSRDPGQGHNEQFFGPGTRLTVL.